One and the same sample provided the 28 T cell receptor beta chains below, sequenced in a study of OX40 agonist ivuxolimab in advanced cancers. TCRdb keeps only in-frame clones here, not all; method: immunoSEQ multiplex PCR. The data hold fewer than 40,000 clones, with approximately 80% observed a single time. This sample comprised CD4+ or CD8+ T cells sorted from blood, obtained in a trial of the OX40 agonist ivuxolimab. These TCRs come from an adult with an advanced solid tumor such as melanoma, head and neck, liver or kidney cancer.

J is TRBJ2-5 and V is TRBV5-6; 7 bases are a match to TRBD1. The J call is in doubt because the DNA end fits TRBJ2-7 better. CDR1 and CDR2 from the germline V gene are SGHDT and YYEEEE. The CDR3 covers 14 residues. Here the CDR3 reads CASSLRQGTGEQYF. CDR3 DNA sequence: TGTGCCAGCAGCCTACGACAGGGAACGGGCGAGCAGTACTTC.

This clone was seen once. The chain is built from TRBV6-5 and TRBJ2-3; D gene unclear. The length of the CDR3 is 11 residues. V lost 7 bases and J lost 4, with 6 bases in between. The germline CDR1 and CDR2 sequences are MNHEY and SVGAGI. DNA for the CDR3: TGTGCCAGCAAAGTTTCAGATACGCAGTATTTT. Its translation is CASKVSDTQYF.

The chain has TRBV7-9 and TRBJ2-5; D gene uncertain. The CDR3 runs to 14 residues. With 1 base removed from V and 8 bases from J, the gap between germline ends came to 14 bases. CDR1 and CDR2 (germline): SEHNR, FQNEAQ (reference sequence). In DNA form, the CDR3 reads TGTGCCAGCAGCTTAGTCGTAACCTGGGGAACCCAGTACTTC. This sequence encodes CASSLVVTWGTQYF.

This chain uses TRBV18 with TRBJ2-5; D uncertain. This CDR3 has 13 amino acids. Germline V lookup: CDR1 KGHSH, CDR2 LQKENI. Between the trimmed V and J ends, which lost 6 bases and 2 bases, there was a span of 10 bases. CDR3 DNA: TGTGCCAGCTCGAAGGACCTTCAAGAGACCCAGTACTTC. The encoded protein is CASSKDLQETQYF.

This sequence joins TRBV7-8 and TRBJ1-2; TRBD1 might be the D (5 bases). The germline V gene encodes CDR1 SGHVS and CDR2 FQNEAQ. This CDR3 comprises 11 residues. Between the trimmed V and J ends, which lost 6 bases and 8 bases, there was a span of 10 bases. CDR3 in amino acids: CASSDSRGYTF. The DNA for the CDR3 is TGTGCCAGCAGTGACAGTAGGGGCTACACCTTC.

Worth noting for this clone: The junction does not match germline at one end; this may be a read error. This chain links TRBV29-1 with TRBJ1-4, with D perhaps TRBD1 (5 bases). CDR1 is SQVTM and CDR2 is ANQGSEA in the germline V gene. The CDR3 contains 13 residues. The CDR3 region has the DNA TGCAGCGTTAAGGGACGACCTAATAAAAAACTGTTTTTT. It translates to CSVKGRPNKKLFF.

This clone has a single count. This rearrangement joins TRBV25-1 to TRBJ1-6, with unresolved D. This CDR3 spans 14 amino acids. V was clipped by 1 base and J by 7 bases, with 8 bases between them. CDR1 and CDR2 from the germline V gene are MGHDK and SYGVNS. The CDR3 spells CASSEFETNSPLHF. The CDR3 DNA sequence: TGTGCCAGCAGTGAATTTGAAACGAATTCACCCCTCCACTTT.

V and J are TRBV25-1 and TRBJ1-2; a possible D gene is TRBD1 (6 bases). There are 12 residues in the CDR3. V was pared by 8 bases and J by 4 bases, with 11 bases between. Germline values: CDR1 MGHDK, CDR2 SYGVNS. Written as DNA, the CDR3 is TGTGCCAGCTGGGGGCAGGGCTATGGCTACACCTTC. It encodes CASWGQGYGYTF.

The chain combines TRBV7-9 with TRBJ2-1; weak D call: TRBD1 (5 bases). V lost 0 bases and J lost 2, with 5 bases in between. The CDR3 has 14 residues. Germline V gene lookup returns CDR1 SEHNR and CDR2 FQNEAQ (reference sequence). CDR3 sequence: CASSLAGPYNEQFF. Written as DNA, the CDR3 is TGTGCCAGCAGCTTAGCGGGGCCCTACAATGAGCAGTTCTTC.

This clone came up a few times. This sequence joins TRBV27 and TRBJ2-3; D remains ambiguous. The germline V gene encodes CDR1 MNHEY and CDR2 SMNVEV (reference sequence). The V and J ends lost 8 bases and 0 bases respectively, with 21 bases between them. The CDR3 sequence is 17 residues long. CDR3 sequence (DNA): TGTGCCAGCTATTCACCCGCCCGGAGCGCTAGCACAGATACGCAGTATTTT. Residues: CASYSPARSASTDTQYF.

The chain joins TRBV5-1 to TRBJ2-7, with D possibly being TRBD2 (5 bases). The length of the CDR3 is 12 residues. Germline values: CDR1 SGHRS, CDR2 YFSETQ. With 0 bases removed from V and 7 bases from J, the gap between germline ends came to 8 bases. In nucleotides, the CDR3 is TGCGCCAGCAGCTTGGGAGGGCTGGAGCAGTACTTC. This codes for CASSLGGLEQYF.

CDR3 bases: TGTGCCAGCACCTCGGGATACACAGATACGCAGTATTTT. Translated, it gives CASTSGYTDTQYF. V and J are TRBV27 and TRBJ2-3; D might be TRBD2 (5 bases). The length of the CDR3 is 13 residues. V was trimmed by 7 bases and J by 2 bases, leaving 10 bases between them. Per germline, CDR1 MNHEY and CDR2 SMNVEV (reference sequence).

This clone was seen only once. V is TRBV18 and J is TRBJ2-7; 7 bases are shared with TRBD1. V shed 4 bases and J 1 base; nucleotides not matched to a gene: 10. Per the germline V gene, CDR1 is KGHSH and CDR2 is LQKENI. There are 16 residues in the CDR3. CDR3 protein: CASSLGQVHLSYEQYF. The CDR3 nucleotides are TGTGCCAGCTCACTAGGACAGGTTCACCTATCCTACGAGCAGTACTTC.

The CDR3 nucleotides read TGTGCCAGCAGTTTACGACAATATAACACTGAAGCTTTCTTT. Encoded protein: CASSLRQYNTEAFF. The rearrangement joins TRBV28 to TRBJ1-1; D is unresolved. Germline assignment: CDR1 MDHEN and CDR2 SYDVKM. The CDR3 is made up of 14 amino acids. The V end lost 2 bases, the J end lost 2 bases, and 9 bases lay between the germline ends.

J is TRBJ1-2 and V is TRBV7-9; D is unclear. Germline V lookup: CDR1 SEHNR, CDR2 FQNEAQ (reference sequence). The CDR3 runs 14 residues. Trimming took off 1 base at V and 0 bases at J, with 6 bases between the two ends. The CDR3 bases are TGTGCCAGCAGCTTAGTTCTCCCTAACTATGGCTACACCTTC. Protein: CASSLVLPNYGYTF.

This chain connects TRBV14 to TRBJ2-7, with TRBD2 matching over 8 bases. V shed 2 bases, J shed 2 bases, and the junction held 11 bases outside the gene matches. Germline assignment: CDR1 SGHDN and CDR2 FVKESK. This CDR3 spans 17 amino acids. CDR3 sequence: CASSQRAGGSLTYEQYF. The CDR3, as DNA: TGTGCCAGCAGCCAACGTGCGGGGGGCTCCTTAACCTACGAGCAGTACTTC.

V gene TRBV19 combines with J gene TRBJ1-1; no reliable D call. The CDR3 extends over 15 amino acids. Germline values: CDR1 LNHDA, CDR2 SQIVND (reference sequence). Trimming left V 2 bases short and J 4 bases short, with 14 bases between. CDR3 protein: CASSIFRPGSTEAFF. CDR3 in DNA: TGTGCCAGTAGTATATTCAGGCCGGGATCCACTGAAGCTTTCTTT.

The chain has TRBV28 and TRBJ1-5, with 11 positions matching TRBD1. The CDR3 sequence is 17 residues long. The junction had 9 bases not matched to a gene; V was cut back by 6 bases and J by 2 bases. Germline V gives CDR1 MDHEN, CDR2 SYDVKM. This CDR3 reads CASRSPGQGVGNQPQHF. CDR3 nucleotides: TGTGCCAGCAGGTCCCCGGGACAGGGGGTCGGCAATCAGCCCCAGCATTTT.

This chain joins TRBV23-1 and TRBJ1-2; possible D gene TRBD1, 6 bases. TRBV23-1 is an open reading frame whose function is uncertain. This CDR3 is built from 15 residues. Trimming took 0 bases from V and 2 from J, leaving 10 bases between them. CDR3 loop: CASSQSPGQNYGYTF. In DNA, the CDR3 is TGCGCCAGCAGTCAATCCCCCGGACAGAACTATGGCTACACCTTC.

This clone was recorded once. This chain links TRBV5-4 with TRBJ2-7; TRBD1 aligns across 7 bases. There are 15 residues in the CDR3. Germline V gene lookup returns CDR1 SGHNT and CDR2 YYREEE (reference sequence). With V trimmed by 3 bases and J by 7 bases, 13 bases remained unmatched. CDR3 DNA: TGTGCCAGCAGCTGGGGAAGGACAGGCTCGCTTGAGCAGTACTTC. As protein: CASSWGRTGSLEQYF.

V usage is TRBV7-9 and J usage is TRBJ2-7, with 7 bases matching TRBD1. The V segment lost 6 bases and the J segment 2 bases; nucleotides outside the gene matches: 4. Germline assignment: CDR1 SEHNR and CDR2 FQNEAQ (reference sequence). The CDR3 spans 13 residues. Here the CDR3 reads CASSSTGAYEQYF. DNA for the CDR3: TGTGCCAGCAGTTCCACAGGGGCCTACGAGCAGTACTTC.

The V and J genes are TRBV13 and TRBJ2-7, with TRBD2 identical over 8 bases. CDR3 size: 14 residues. CDR1 PRHDT and CDR2 FYEKMQ come from the germline V gene (reference sequence). J was trimmed by 2 bases and V by 6 bases; bases with no gene match: 6. CDR3 sequence reads: CASSTGGTTYEQYF. The CDR3, as DNA: TGTGCCAGCAGTACGGGAGGGACTACCTACGAGCAGTACTTC.

The chain employs TRBV9 and TRBJ1-3; 10 bases are shared with TRBD1. The junction had 10 bases not matched to a gene; V was cut back by 0 bases and J by 1 base. The CDR3 is made up of 19 amino acids. Germline loops: CDR1 SGDLS, CDR2 YYNGEE. The CDR3 DNA is TGTGCCAGCAGCGTAGTGGCTGGGGGGACAGGGGCTTCTGGAAACACCATATATTTT. Protein: CASSVVAGGTGASGNTIYF.

The CDR3 nucleotides are TGTGCCAGCAGATCCCGGGACAGACGCACAGATACGCAGTATTTT. Its translation: CASRSRDRRTDTQYF. The chain is built from TRBV13 and TRBJ2-3, with 7 bases lining up with TRBD1. V was pared by 6 bases and J by 1 base, with 7 bases of the junction left unmatched. The germline gives CDR1 PRHDT, CDR2 FYEKMQ (reference sequence). CDR3 length: 15 amino acids. Drawing the rest from reference TRBV13 and TRBJ2-3, the complete variable domain is AAGVIQSPRHLIKEKRETATLKCYPIPRHDTVYWYQQGPGQDPQFLISFYEKMQSDKGSIPDRFSAQQFSDYHSELNMSSLELGDSALYFCASRSRDRRTDTQYFGPGTRLTVL.

This clone was seen a handful of times. This chain joins TRBV5-6 and TRBJ1-2; 7 nucleotides line up with TRBD1. The CDR3 extends over 13 amino acids. Trimming at V came to 1 base and at J to 4 bases, leaving 1 base not matched to a gene. In germline, CDR1 is SGHDT, CDR2 YYEEEE. The CDR3 DNA follows: TGTGCCAGCAGCTTGAACAGGGGCTATGGCTACACCTTC. The encoded protein is CASSLNRGYGYTF.

This clone was counted only a few times. The V and J genes are TRBV29-1 and TRBJ1-1; TRBD1 aligns across 8 bases. The V gene end was trimmed by 5 bases and the J gene end by 5 bases; junction bases not matched to a gene: 10. CDR3 length: 14 residues. Germline CDR1 is SQVTM and CDR2 is ANQGSEA. The DNA for the CDR3 is TGCAGCGTTCTACCCCAGGGGGCGCGGACTGAAGCTTTCTTT. Residues: CSVLPQGARTEAFF.

The chain is built from TRBV11-3 and TRBJ1-2; TRBD1 matches at 12 bases. Germline V gives CDR1 SGHNT, CDR2 YENEEA. There are 15 residues in the CDR3. Trimming took 4 bases from V and 8 from J; bases not matched to a gene: 8. The chain's CDR3 is CASSYGTGGRGGYTF. The CDR3 bases are TGTGCCAGCAGCTACGGGACAGGGGGCCGAGGAGGCTACACCTTC.

The genes are TRBV11-2 and TRBJ2-1, with TRBD2 matching over 8 bases. V gave up 6 bases and J gave up 0 bases; unmatched junction bases: 7. This CDR3 is built from 16 residues. Germline CDR1 is SGHAT and CDR2 is FQNNGV. The CDR3 bases are TGTGCCAGCAGTTATTGGCGGGGGGACTCCTACAATGAGCAGTTCTTC. Translation: CASSYWRGDSYNEQFF.